This TCR beta chain is drawn from a study of T cells in women clearing cervical HPV infection. Study observations and caveats: Richness plus V gene abundances separated cases from controls with AUC about 0.8. Controls had more TRBV6-7 (0.16%) than cases (roughly 0.11%).

Clones were sequenced by immunoSEQ multiplex PCR, and TCRdb holds only the in-frame ones, with some missing. The sample table includes around 30,000 clones. There are 15 residues in the CDR3. Germline-derived CDR1 and CDR2 are MGHRA and YSYEKL. Unmatched junction bases numbered 4, after V lost 3 bases and J lost 5 bases. Details on this clone: Its matching antigen is unknown. With the read ending 3 residues before the CDR3 end, the germline J gene is used to fill in that end.

This TCR came from a woman aged 18 to 75 with a cervical HPV16 infection that either progressed to CIN3+ or cleared (not recorded which). Material for sequencing was blood buffy coat. V usage is TRBV4-1 and J usage is TRBJ2-5; 12 bases line up with TRBD1. The sequenced part of the CDR3 DNA is TGCGCCAGCAGCCAGGCCGGGACAGGGGGCGAGACC. Translated: CASSQAGTGGET. The whole CDR3 region reads CASSQAGTGGETQYF.